This passage covers 7 T cell receptor beta chains from one sample sequenced in a study of graft-versus-host responses after intestinal transplantation. Their recognized antigens are unknown. Clones were sequenced by immunoSEQ multiplex PCR, and TCRdb holds only the in-frame ones, with some missing. The sample yields roughly 89,000 clones, 91% seen once. This specimen was unstimulated CD4+ T cells sorted from spleen or lymph node cells, taken before intestinal transplant. Receptor source: a human donor who received an intestinal transplant.

The CDR3 sequence: CASRRLAGGRDTQYF. CDR3 bases: TGCGCCAGCAGGAGACTAGCGGGGGGCCGAGATACGCAGTATTTT. The gene calls are TRBV5-1 and TRBJ2-3; 13 positions agree with TRBD2. V lost 5 bases, J lost 5 bases, and 5 bases stayed unmatched. Germline CDR1 is SGHRS and CDR2 is YFSETQ. This CDR3 region has 15 residues.

The gene calls are TRBV5-1 and TRBJ2-2; D is possibly TRBD1 (6 bases). Germline V gene lookup returns CDR1 SGHRS and CDR2 YFSETQ. Between the trimmed V and J ends, which lost 3 bases and 5 bases, there was a span of 8 bases. CDR3 length: 13 residues. CDR3 region: CASSSGVTGELFF. The DNA for the CDR3 is TGCGCCAGCAGCTCAGGGGTAACCGGGGAGCTGTTTTTT.

J is TRBJ1-2 and V is TRBV27; D is uncertain. CDR1 MNHEY and CDR2 SMNVEV come from the germline V gene (reference sequence). Trimming left V 5 bases short and J 4 bases short, with 11 bases between. The CDR3 length is 13 residues. The CDR3 region is CASSRQDFYGYTF. DNA for the CDR3: TGTGCCAGCAGTCGGCAGGATTTCTATGGCTACACCTTC.

This chain uses TRBV15 with TRBJ1-1, with 9 bases identical to TRBD1. V lost 1 base, J lost 1 base, and 1 base stayed unmatched. The CDR3 spans 15 residues. From germline, CDR1 is LNHNV and CDR2 YYDKDF (reference sequence). In nucleotides, the CDR3 is TGTGCCACCAGCAGAGCGGGACAGGGGAACACTGAAGCTTTCTTT. Translation gives CATSRAGQGNTEAFF. Combining the CDR3 with reference TRBV15 and TRBJ1-1 gives the whole variable domain DAMVIQNPRYQVTQFGKPVTLSCSQTLNHNVMYWYQQKSSQAPKLLFHYYDKDFNNEADTPDNFQSRRPNTSFCFLDIRSPGLGDTAMYLCATSRAGQGNTEAFFGQGTRLTVV.

The chain links TRBV6-5 to TRBJ2-3; D unclear. Germline CDR1 MNHEY, CDR2 SVGAGI. This CDR3 has 13 amino acids. With 0 bases removed from V and 4 bases from J, the gap between germline ends came to 5 bases. CDR3 loop: CASSYSSADTQYF. CDR3 DNA sequence: TGTGCCAGCAGTTACTCGTCCGCAGATACGCAGTATTTT.

This chain connects TRBV10-3 to TRBJ2-7; TRBD2 matches 10 bases. V lost 5 bases and J lost 2; bases outside the gene matches: 6. Germline V gives CDR1 ENHRY, CDR2 SYGVKD. The CDR3 consists of 15 residues. The CDR3 is CAISPRTSGTYEQYF. The CDR3, as DNA: TGTGCCATCAGTCCCCGGACTAGCGGAACCTACGAGCAGTACTTC.

The chain couples TRBV11-3 to TRBJ1-1, with D tentatively TRBD1 (5 bases). The length of the CDR3 is 12 residues. V was shortened by 5 bases and J by 13 bases, with 17 bases between the two germline ends. Germline CDR1 SGHNT, CDR2 YENEEA. The CDR3 nucleotides are TGTGCCAGCAGCCAAGGGGAGGGCCGGGGTTTCTTT. Protein product: CASSQGEGRGFF.